The rows below give T cell receptor beta chains drawn from one sample of a study of blood T cell repertoires in COVID-19. Profiling relied on immunoSEQ multiplex PCR, and the TCRdb table lists in-frame clones only, not all of them. This table has tens of thousands of clones, 79% appearing once. Sequenced sample: peripheral blood. These receptors originate from a man aged 55 to 70 with acute or convalescent COVID-19. Each CDR3 is given with its conserved first and last residue. The D gene is left open where the match is weak. Size tells how often a clone was seen (once, few, many) or the class of an expanded clone, and some rows leave it out.

>TRBJ2-1|TRBV7-8|.|.
TGTGCCAGCAGCACCCCGGAGCCGAGCTCCTACAATGAGCAGTTCTTC
CASSTPEPSSYNEQFF
>TRBJ2-3|TRBV5-6|medium-sized|TRBD1
TGTGCCAGCAGTTTCGGGACAGGGGCAGATACGCAGTATTTT
CASSFGTGADTQYF
>TRBJ1-4|TRBV6-5|.|.
TGTGCCAGCAGCTGGGAGAGGGGGAATGAAAAACTGTTTTTT
CASSWERGNEKLFF
>TRBJ1-1|TRBV3-1/TRBV3-2|many|.
TGTGCCAGCAGCCAAGATCTAGGGGGTCCCGAAGCTTTCTTT
CASSQDLGGPEAFF
>TRBJ2-1|TRBV7-3|few|TRBD2
TGTGCCAGCAGCCGTCAGGCTAGCGGTTACAATGAGCAGTTCTTC
CASSRQASGYNEQFF
>TRBJ1-5|TRBV24-1|.|.
TGTGCCACCAGTGACTTAGACAGCGATCAGCCCCAGCATTTT
CATSDLDSDQPQHF
>TRBJ2-4|TRBV28|.|TRBD1
TGTGCCAGCAGTCCCGCGGGTTCACAGGGGAACATTCAGTACTTC
CASSPAGSQGNIQYF
>TRBJ2-7|TRBV30|few|.
TGTGCCTGGAGTATAGGAGGCCCCTACGAGCAGTACTTC
CAWSIGGPYEQYF
>TRBJ2-1|TRBV4-1|once|.
TGCGCCAGCAGCCAAGATTCCAGGGCAGGCAATGAGCAGTTCTTC
CASSQDSRAGNEQFF
>TRBJ2-7|TRBV13|.|TRBD1
TGTGCCAGCAGCATTCGGACAGGGACCGAGCAGTACTTC
CASSIRTGTEQYF
>TRBJ2-7|TRBV10-1|few|TRBD1
TGCGCCAGCAGTGCTACAGGGGCCGACGAGCAGTACTTC
CASSATGADEQYF
>TRBJ1-1|TRBV5-1|.|.
TGCGCCAGCAGCTCGGACAATATCGCCTTTAAGGACACTGAAGCTTTCTTT
CASSSDNIAFKDTEAFF
>TRBJ2-7|TRBV4-3|once|.
TGCGCCAGCAGCCAAGGAACAGGCTACCGCTACGAGCAGTACTTC
CASSQGTGYRYEQYF
>TRBJ2-7|TRBV19|.|.
TGTGCCAGTAGGGACGGGAGTGCTTACGAGCAGTACTTC
CASRDGSAYEQYF
>TRBJ2-7|TRBV6-2/TRBV6-3|few|TRBD2
TGTGCCAGCAGTTACGCTAGCGGCTACGAGCAGTACTTC
CASSYASGYEQYF
>TRBJ1-5|TRBV25-1|once|.
TGTGCCAGCAGTGAAGGCCGACATAGCAATCAGCCCCAGCATTTT
CASSEGRHSNQPQHF
>TRBJ1-5|TRBV7-8|.|TRBD1
TGTGCCAGCAGCTTAGGGGGCGGGACAGCTCGCAATCAGCCCCAGCATTTT
CASSLGGGTARNQPQHF
>TRBJ2-1|TRBV27|many|TRBD2
TGTGCCAGCAGCTTAGCGGGAGTGGGAACTGAGCAGTTCTTC
CASSLAGVGTEQFF
>TRBJ1-6|TRBV6-5|.|TRBD1
TGTGCCAGCAGCCGACAGGGTTATTCACCCCTCCACTTT
CASSRQGYSPLHF
>TRBJ1-1|TRBV14|.|.
TGTGCCAGCAGCCAAGATCTTGGGCAGGTGGACACTGAAGCTTTCTTT
CASSQDLGQVDTEAFF
>TRBJ2-5|TRBV7-2|once|TRBD2
TGTGCCAGCAGCTCGCAGGGAGGGGAGACCCAGTACTTC
CASSSQGGETQYF
>TRBJ1-5|TRBV21-1|.|.
TGTGCCAGCAGCCGAAGTCCCAACCGCTTTAACTACAATCAGCCCCAGCATTTT
CASSRSPNRFNYNQPQHF
>TRBJ2-2|TRBV28|.|TRBD2
TGTGCCAGCATCGGCGGGAGCGGGGAGCTGTTTTTT
CASIGGSGELFF
>TRBJ1-1|TRBV5-5|.|.
TGTGCCAGCAGCTTAGGAGGCGCGGGGACTGAAGCTTTCTTT
CASSLGGAGTEAFF
>TRBJ1-2|TRBV2|once|TRBD1
TGTGCCAGCAGTGTCCTGCAGGGGGCCTATGGCTACACCTTC
CASSVLQGAYGYTF
>TRBJ1-2|TRBV28|once|TRBD1
TGTGCCAGCAGTTTAGGGACAGGGGTAGTCTATGGCTACACCTTC
CASSLGTGVVYGYTF
>TRBJ2-7|TRBV9|.|TRBD2
TGTGCCAGCAGCGTAGGCGGACTAGCGGGAGACGAGCAGTACTTC
CASSVGGLAGDEQYF
>TRBJ2-1|TRBV5-1|.|.
TGCGCCAGCAGCCCCCAACCTTCTAGAGCGGTCCTCAATGAGCAGTTCTTC
CASSPQPSRAVLNEQFF
>TRBJ1-5|TRBV5-6|.|.
TGTGCCAGCAGCGTACAGGGTCGTAATCAGCCCCAGCATTTT
CASSVQGRNQPQHF
>TRBJ2-7|TRBV5-5|.|.
TGTGCCAGCAGCTTGTCTATATCGGCAGACTACTACGAGCAGTACTTC
CASSLSISADYYEQYF
>TRBJ1-1|TRBV5-1|once|TRBD1
TGCGCCAGCAACCCGACAGGGGGCCGTTGGGACACTGAAGCTTTCTTT
CASNPTGGRWDTEAFF
>TRBJ2-7|TRBV28|.|.
TGTGCCAGCATTTCTAACCCCCTCTCCTACGAGCAGTACTTC
CASISNPLSYEQYF
>TRBJ1-5|TRBV3-1/TRBV3-2|.|.
TGTGCCAGCAGCGCACGTGGGGCTCAGCCCCAGCATTTT
CASSARGAQPQHF
>TRBJ1-6|TRBV6-5|few|.
TGTGCCAGCAGAAGGGAGGGGCGCGGGTCACCCCTCCACTTT
CASRREGRGSPLHF
>TRBJ2-3|TRBV15|.|.
TGTGCCACCAGCAGTCAGGTTGGCGATACGCAGTATTTT
CATSSQVGDTQYF
>TRBJ2-5|TRBV5-8|.|TRBD1
TGTGCCAGCAGTACCGGGACAGCCCAAGAGACCCAGTACTTC
CASSTGTAQETQYF
>TRBJ2-7|TRBV6-1|.|TRBD1
TGTGCCAGCAGTGAAAGACAGGGGCGGACCTACGAGCAGTACTTC
CASSERQGRTYEQYF
>TRBJ2-4|TRBV7-9|.|TRBD1
TGTGCCAGCAGCTTATCGGTAGGGGGCTCTTGGAAAAACATTCAGTACTTC
CASSLSVGGSWKNIQYF
>TRBJ2-2|TRBV18|.|.
TGTGCCAGCTCACTCGAGACAACGAACACCGGGGAGCTGTTTTTT
CASSLETTNTGELFF
>TRBJ1-6|TRBV28|once|.
TGTGCCAGCAGCCCAATGGGGGCTATAGGATCACCCCTCCACTTT
CASSPMGAIGSPLHF
>TRBJ1-5|TRBV19|.|.
TGTGCCAGTAGTTTCAGAAGCAATCAGCCCCAGCATTTT
CASSFRSNQPQHF
>TRBJ2-7|TRBV12-3/TRBV12-4|.|TRBD1
TGTGCCAGCAGCCGGGACAGGCCCTACGAGCAGTACTTC
CASSRDRPYEQYF
>TRBJ1-1|TRBV10-2|few|TRBD1
TGCGCCAGCAGTGAGTTGGGACAGTACACTGAAGCTTTCTTT
CASSELGQYTEAFF
>TRBJ1-3|TRBV5-6|.|.
TGTGCCAGCAGCTACAGGTCCGATTACTCTGGAAACACCATATATTTT
CASSYRSDYSGNTIYF
>TRBJ1-4|TRBV15|.|.
TGTGCCACCAGCAGAGTAGGAGCGGCTAATGAAAAACTGTTTTTT
CATSRVGAANEKLFF
>TRBJ2-3|TRBV25-1|.|TRBD2
TGTGCCAGCAGTGAATATATCAAGCGGGAGGCAGATACGCAGTATTTT
CASSEYIKREADTQYF
>TRBJ2-7|TRBV5-1|.|.
TGCGCCAGCAGCAGGGAGTGGCGCGAGCAGTACTTC
CASSREWREQYF
>TRBJ2-7|TRBV19|.|.
TGTGCCAGTAGTATACAGGTCTCCTACGAGCAGTACTTC
CASSIQVSYEQYF